The 32 T cell receptor beta chains reported below all come from one sample, sequenced in a study of radiotherapy plus CTLA-4 blockade in lung cancer. Measured with immunoSEQ multiplex PCR; TCRdb has only the in-frame clones, and not every one. The sample lists 11,000 to 15,000 clones, 80% to 90% occurring once. The sample in question was peripheral blood, obtained from a patient treated with radiotherapy plus ipilimumab. These receptors originate from a human donor with non-small cell lung cancer that progressed on radiotherapy plus ipilimumab. Some clones in this sample may be carry-over from other donors' samples.

The rearrangement links TRBV2 to TRBJ1-2, with no clear D. Trimming took off 3 bases at V and 2 bases at J, with 7 bases between the two ends. The V gene's germline CDR1 is SNHLY and CDR2 FYNNEI. The CDR3 has 13 residues. The CDR3 nucleotides read TGTGCCAGCAGTGACTGGGAGAACTATGGCTACACCTTC. Its translation is CASSDWENYGYTF.

The rearrangement joins TRBV11-2 to TRBJ2-1, with a weak D call TRBD1 (5 bases). Germline loops: CDR1 SGHAT, CDR2 FQNNGV. Trimming stripped 6 bases from V and 1 base from J, with 13 bases between. The CDR3 runs 15 residues. The DNA of the CDR3 is TGTGCCAGCAGGATAGGGGCAGGGTCCTACAATGAGCAGTTCTTC. It yields the protein CASRIGAGSYNEQFF.

The chain joins TRBV10-3 to TRBJ2-3; 7 bases agree with TRBD2. Germline V gene sequence: CDR1 ENHRY, CDR2 SYGVKD. The V and J ends lost 7 bases and 3 bases, in that order; junction bases with no gene match: 7. The CDR3 runs 14 residues. CDR3 nucleotides: TGTGCCATCAAAGGCGGGAGTGAAACAGATACGCAGTATTTT. Translation gives CAIKGGSETDTQYF.

The chain joins TRBV10-3 to TRBJ2-1; 16 bases are shared with TRBD2. Germline V gives CDR1 ENHRY, CDR2 SYGVKD. The CDR3 contains 19 residues. The V gene end was trimmed by 6 bases and the J gene end by 1 base; junction bases not matched to a gene: 9. The CDR3 DNA reads as TGTGCCATCAGCCCTCCGGGACTAGCGGGAGGGAGGTCCTACAATGAGCAGTTCTTC. Its translation: CAISPPGLAGGRSYNEQFF.

The rearrangement links TRBV27 to TRBJ1-5; D not certain. Germline V gives CDR1 MNHEY, CDR2 SMNVEV (reference sequence). The CDR3 totals 14 residues. Trimming stripped 0 bases from V and 5 bases from J, with 8 bases between. The CDR3 DNA follows: TGTGCCAGCAGTTTATCGCTAGACTATCAGCCCCAGCATTTT. The encoded protein is CASSLSLDYQPQHF.

In DNA, the CDR3 is TGTGCCACCAGCACCCAGACAGGGGGGGCCCACGAGCAGTACTTC. Its translation is CATSTQTGGAHEQYF. This chain joins TRBV15 and TRBJ2-7, with 9 bases matching TRBD1. CDR1 LNHNV and CDR2 YYDKDF come from the germline V gene (reference sequence). J gave up 5 bases and V 4 bases, and 9 bases lay outside the gene matches. The CDR3 covers 15 residues. Variable domain in full (rest from reference TRBV15 and TRBJ2-7): DAMVIQNPRYQVTQFGKPVTLSCSQTLNHNVMYWYQQKSSQAPKLLFHYYDKDFNNEADTPDNFQSRRPNTSFCFLDIRSPGLGDTAMYLCATSTQTGGAHEQYFGPGTRLTVT.

The V call is TRBV2, the J call TRBJ2-5, with TRBD2 matching over 9 bases. The CDR3 runs 17 residues. CDR1 SNHLY and CDR2 FYNNEI come from the germline V gene. V gave up 7 bases and J gave up 7 bases; unmatched junction bases: 19. The CDR3 DNA sequence: TGTGCCAGCACAACCCCTCCCCTTAGCGGGAGTGATCGGACCCAGTACTTC. Translation: CASTTPPLSGSDRTQYF.

The J gene is TRBJ2-3, the V gene TRBV19, with TRBD2 matching over 8 bases. The CDR3 covers 16 residues. Germline loops: CDR1 LNHDA, CDR2 SQIVND (reference sequence). The V segment lost 6 bases and the J segment 0 bases; nucleotides outside the gene matches: 8. The CDR3 spells CASRGTSGVSTDTQYF. DNA of the CDR3: TGTGCCAGTAGGGGAACTAGCGGAGTTAGCACAGATACGCAGTATTTT.

V usage is TRBV4-2 and J usage is TRBJ2-5; 11 bases are shared with TRBD2. V shed 3 bases and J 5 bases; nucleotides not matched to a gene: 14. Per the germline V gene, CDR1 is LGHNA and CDR2 is YNFKEQ. The CDR3 runs 18 residues. CDR3 sequence: CASSHDLTSGRMRETQYF. CDR3 nucleotide sequence: TGTGCCAGCAGCCATGACTTAACTAGCGGGAGAATGCGGGAGACCCAGTACTTC.

On this clone itself: Other DNA sequences within the sample encode an identical CDR3. The chain joins TRBV5-1 to TRBJ2-3, with TRBD2 identical over 7 bases. V shed 0 bases and J 4 bases; nucleotides not matched to a gene: 8. The CDR3 contains 16 residues. The germline gives CDR1 SGHRS, CDR2 YFSETQ. The CDR3 sequence is CASSLDWAGVPDTQYF. CDR3 sequence (DNA): TGCGCCAGCAGCTTGGATTGGGCGGGAGTCCCAGATACGCAGTATTTT. Full variable domain (remainder filled in from reference TRBV5-1 and TRBJ2-3): KAGVTQTPRYLIKTRGQQVTLSCSPISGHRSVSWYQQTPGQGLQFLFEYFSETQRNKGNFPGRFSGRQFSNSRSEMNVSTLELGDSALYLCASSLDWAGVPDTQYFGPGTRLTVL.

The V and J genes are TRBV5-1 and TRBJ2-7, with D possibly matching TRBD2 (5 bases). Trimming left V 4 bases short and J 3 bases short, with 11 bases between. The CDR3 consists of 13 residues. Germline loops: CDR1 SGHRS, CDR2 YFSETQ. The DNA of the CDR3 is TGCGCCAGCAGCCCCGACGGGAACTACGAGCAGTACTTC. Translated, it gives CASSPDGNYEQYF.

The gene calls are TRBV7-8 and TRBJ2-7; TRBD2 aligns across 10 bases. Looked up from germline, CDR1 is SGHVS and CDR2 is FQNEAQ. V was clipped by 4 bases and J by 3 bases; unmatched bases: 6. CDR3 size: 15 residues. CDR3 DNA: TGTGCCAGCAGCTACGGGACTAGCGTATACTACGAGCAGTACTTC. It encodes CASSYGTSVYYEQYF.

The J gene is TRBJ2-5, the V gene TRBV29-1; TRBD1 is a possible D gene (5 bases). The CDR3 contains 13 residues. Between the trimmed V and J ends, which lost 6 bases and 0 bases, there was a span of 11 bases. Germline V lookup: CDR1 SQVTM, CDR2 ANQGSEA. CDR3 in DNA: TGCAGCGTCGGAAGGACAAACCAAGAGACCCAGTACTTC. This encodes CSVGRTNQETQYF.

The gene calls are TRBV5-5 and TRBJ2-3; 7 bases are a match to TRBD2. The CDR3 sequence is 12 residues long. Per germline, CDR1 SGHKS and CDR2 YYEKEE (reference sequence). V was clipped by 3 bases and J by 5 bases; unmatched bases: 0. CDR3 nucleotides: TGTGCCAGCAGCTGGGGGGGAGATACGCAGTATTTT. This codes for CASSWGGDTQYF.

The sample holds a few counts of this clone. The genes are TRBV15 and TRBJ1-1, with TRBD1 as a possible D gene (5 bases). Germline V gene sequence: CDR1 LNHNV, CDR2 YYDKDF (reference sequence). Trimming took 1 base from V and 4 from J, leaving 16 bases between them. CDR3 length: 16 residues. CDR3 DNA: TGTGCCACCAGCAGAGGGGCAGGGCGATTTAGCACTGAAGCTTTCTTT. Translated, it gives CATSRGAGRFSTEAFF.

CDR3: CASSLRGHPLGYTF. In nucleotides, the CDR3 is TGTGCCAGCAGCTTGAGGGGACACCCCCTTGGCTACACCTTC. The chain has TRBV5-6 and TRBJ1-2; TRBD1 is a possible D gene (6 bases). The germline CDR1 and CDR2 sequences are SGHDT and YYEEEE. CDR3 length: 14 residues. With 1 base removed from V and 7 bases from J, the gap between germline ends came to 14 bases.

This clone was seen a few times. The genes are TRBV2 and TRBJ1-4, with TRBD1 matching 9 bases. The CDR3 sequence is 16 residues long. CDR1 SNHLY and CDR2 FYNNEI come from the germline V gene. V was pared by 6 bases and J by 3 bases, with 8 bases of the junction left unmatched. The CDR3 region has the DNA TGTGCCAGCAGGGCTGGGACAGGGATAGCTAATGAAAAACTGTTTTTT. Amino acid sequence: CASRAGTGIANEKLFF.

The table lists this clone with a few counts. The chain uses TRBV6-5 and TRBJ2-5, with D possibly matching TRBD2 (5 bases). This CDR3 has 14 residues. Trimming stripped 0 bases from V and 5 bases from J, with 10 bases between. Germline V gene data show CDR1 as MNHEY and CDR2 as SVGAGI. CDR3 sequence reads: CASSYSWTGETQYF. CDR3 nucleotides: TGTGCCAGCAGTTACTCTTGGACGGGGGAGACCCAGTACTTC.

J is TRBJ2-2 and V is TRBV25-1, with no clear D. Deletions cut 7 bases from V and 4 bases from J, with 13 bases between. Looked up from germline, CDR1 is MGHDK and CDR2 is SYGVNS. The CDR3 covers 14 residues. The DNA for the CDR3 is TGTGCCAGCATAAACTCGGGTATCACCGGGGAGCTGTTTTTT. Amino acids: CASINSGITGELFF.

The chain links TRBV4-1 to TRBJ2-3; 8 nucleotides agree with TRBD2. The CDR3 has 16 amino acids. Germline V CDR1 and CDR2: MGHRA, YSYEKL. J was trimmed by 2 bases and V by 1 base; bases with no gene match: 5. The CDR3 region is CASSQAGGLVTDTQYF. The CDR3 coding sequence is TGCGCCAGCAGCCAAGCCGGGGGACTAGTCACAGATACGCAGTATTTT.

This chain connects TRBV28 to TRBJ2-4, with 8 bases aligning to TRBD2. From germline, CDR1 is MDHEN and CDR2 SYDVKM. After removal of 6 bases from V and 3 bases from J, the junction contained 4 bases not matched to a gene. This CDR3 spans 14 amino acids. In DNA form, the CDR3 reads TGTGCCAGCAGCTCCGGGACTAGCAAAAACATTCAGTACTTC. This gives the protein CASSSGTSKNIQYF.

The chain couples TRBV6-5 to TRBJ2-1, with TRBD1 identical over 7 bases. V dropped 6 bases and J dropped 7; count of bases not matched to a gene: 9. This CDR3 comprises 14 residues. Germline-derived CDR1 and CDR2 are MNHEY and SVGAGI. CDR3 sequence: CASSPIQGSNEQFF. In DNA, the CDR3 is TGTGCCAGCAGCCCTATACAGGGGTCAAATGAGCAGTTCTTC.

This sequence joins TRBV19 and TRBJ1-2, with a possible D match to TRBD1 (5 bases). Germline assignment: CDR1 LNHDA and CDR2 SQIVND (reference sequence). There are 14 residues in the CDR3. Trimming cost V 5 bases and J 1 base, with 11 bases left between them. The CDR3 DNA follows: TGTGCCAGTAGTCGGGGACTGAGTAACTATGGCTACACCTTC. Translated: CASSRGLSNYGYTF.

The V call is TRBV27, the J call TRBJ1-1; 11 bases agree with TRBD1. Trimming took 5 bases from V and 1 from J; bases not matched to a gene: 6. The germline gives CDR1 MNHEY, CDR2 SMNVEV (reference sequence). The CDR3 loop spans 16 amino acids. The CDR3 sequence: CASSPWTGGGNTEAFF. CDR3 in DNA: TGTGCCAGCAGTCCCTGGACAGGGGGCGGGAACACTGAAGCTTTCTTT.

The gene calls are TRBV2 and TRBJ1-1; tentatively, D is TRBD1 (5 bases). Trimming left V 7 bases short and J 3 bases short, with 15 bases between. The germline CDR1 and CDR2 sequences are SNHLY and FYNNEI. The CDR3 runs to 14 residues. CDR3 in amino acids: CASTFTRADTEAFF. CDR3 in DNA: TGTGCCAGCACTTTTACCAGGGCGGACACTGAAGCTTTCTTT.

The table lists this clone with a few counts. The chain combines TRBV10-3 with TRBJ1-1; D might be TRBD1 (6 bases). V was trimmed by 5 bases and J by 3 bases, leaving 13 bases between them. CDR1 and CDR2 from the germline V gene are ENHRY and SYGVKD. The CDR3 has 14 residues. CDR3 sequence (DNA): TGTGCCATCAGTTCACTTCCAGGGGACACTGAAGCTTTCTTT. It specifies CAISSLPGDTEAFF.

This clone appeared a single time. The rearrangement uses TRBV9 and TRBJ1-4; a weak D match, TRBD1 (6 bases). The CDR3 consists of 15 residues. V lost 4 bases and J 7 bases, leaving 17 bases between the germline ends. Germline CDR1 reads SGDLS; CDR2 reads YYNGEE. This CDR3 is CASSRRTDWGEKLFF. CDR3 nucleotides: TGTGCCAGCAGCAGGCGGACAGATTGGGGTGAAAAACTGTTTTTT.

The CDR3, as DNA: TGTGCCAGTACCACCCTACTCGGCGGGAGGGTGAATTACAATGAGCAGTTCTTC. It codes for CASTTLLGGRVNYNEQFF. This chain connects TRBV19 to TRBJ2-1; TRBD2 matches 9 bases. From germline, CDR1 is LNHDA and CDR2 SQIVND (reference sequence). This CDR3 spans 18 amino acids. Germline trimming cut 7 bases from V and 4 bases from J; bases unmatched to any gene: 17.

This clone is a singleton in its sample. The rearrangement uses TRBV5-6 and TRBJ2-1, with D unresolved. Germline V lookup: CDR1 SGHDT, CDR2 YYEEEE. V lost 0 bases and J lost 5, with 6 bases in between. This CDR3 is 13 amino acids long. DNA of the CDR3: TGTGCCAGCAGCTTGGATTCGGACAATGAGCAGTTCTTC. Residues: CASSLDSDNEQFF.

This clone was observed a handful of times. V gene TRBV5-6 combines with J gene TRBJ2-3; 12 nucleotides match TRBD2. Unmatched junction bases numbered 6, after V lost 5 bases and J lost 2 bases. This CDR3 contains 16 residues. Germline-derived CDR1 and CDR2 are SGHDT and YYEEEE. In DNA, the CDR3 is TGTGCCAGCAGTATGCTAGCGGGGGGGTACACAGATACGCAGTATTTT. Its protein product is CASSMLAGGYTDTQYF.

The rearrangement joins TRBV18 to TRBJ2-5; a weak D match, TRBD1 (5 bases). This CDR3 is built from 14 residues. Germline CDR1 and CDR2: KGHSH and LQKENI. V lost 5 bases to trimming and J lost 11 bases, with 21 bases between them. The CDR3 sequence: CASSSNEDTGEQYF. DNA for the CDR3: TGTGCCAGCTCATCCAACGAGGACACAGGAGAGCAGTACTTC.

The gene calls are TRBV19 and TRBJ2-1, with 7 bases identical to TRBD1. The trim removed 7 bases at V and 5 bases at J, leaving 14 bases unmatched. The CDR3 is made up of 16 amino acids. Germline lookup yields CDR1 LNHDA and CDR2 SQIVND (reference sequence). The CDR3 sequence: CASTPANRGGHNEQFF. CDR3 nucleotides: TGTGCCAGTACCCCCGCAAACAGGGGTGGACACAATGAGCAGTTCTTC. Together with reference TRBV19 and TRBJ2-1, the CDR3 gives the full variable domain: DGGITQSPKYLFRKEGQNVTLSCEQNLNHDAMYWYRQDPGQGLRLIYYSQIVNDFQKGDIAEGYSVSREKKESFPLTVTSAQKNPTAFYLCASTPANRGGHNEQFFGPGTRLTVL.